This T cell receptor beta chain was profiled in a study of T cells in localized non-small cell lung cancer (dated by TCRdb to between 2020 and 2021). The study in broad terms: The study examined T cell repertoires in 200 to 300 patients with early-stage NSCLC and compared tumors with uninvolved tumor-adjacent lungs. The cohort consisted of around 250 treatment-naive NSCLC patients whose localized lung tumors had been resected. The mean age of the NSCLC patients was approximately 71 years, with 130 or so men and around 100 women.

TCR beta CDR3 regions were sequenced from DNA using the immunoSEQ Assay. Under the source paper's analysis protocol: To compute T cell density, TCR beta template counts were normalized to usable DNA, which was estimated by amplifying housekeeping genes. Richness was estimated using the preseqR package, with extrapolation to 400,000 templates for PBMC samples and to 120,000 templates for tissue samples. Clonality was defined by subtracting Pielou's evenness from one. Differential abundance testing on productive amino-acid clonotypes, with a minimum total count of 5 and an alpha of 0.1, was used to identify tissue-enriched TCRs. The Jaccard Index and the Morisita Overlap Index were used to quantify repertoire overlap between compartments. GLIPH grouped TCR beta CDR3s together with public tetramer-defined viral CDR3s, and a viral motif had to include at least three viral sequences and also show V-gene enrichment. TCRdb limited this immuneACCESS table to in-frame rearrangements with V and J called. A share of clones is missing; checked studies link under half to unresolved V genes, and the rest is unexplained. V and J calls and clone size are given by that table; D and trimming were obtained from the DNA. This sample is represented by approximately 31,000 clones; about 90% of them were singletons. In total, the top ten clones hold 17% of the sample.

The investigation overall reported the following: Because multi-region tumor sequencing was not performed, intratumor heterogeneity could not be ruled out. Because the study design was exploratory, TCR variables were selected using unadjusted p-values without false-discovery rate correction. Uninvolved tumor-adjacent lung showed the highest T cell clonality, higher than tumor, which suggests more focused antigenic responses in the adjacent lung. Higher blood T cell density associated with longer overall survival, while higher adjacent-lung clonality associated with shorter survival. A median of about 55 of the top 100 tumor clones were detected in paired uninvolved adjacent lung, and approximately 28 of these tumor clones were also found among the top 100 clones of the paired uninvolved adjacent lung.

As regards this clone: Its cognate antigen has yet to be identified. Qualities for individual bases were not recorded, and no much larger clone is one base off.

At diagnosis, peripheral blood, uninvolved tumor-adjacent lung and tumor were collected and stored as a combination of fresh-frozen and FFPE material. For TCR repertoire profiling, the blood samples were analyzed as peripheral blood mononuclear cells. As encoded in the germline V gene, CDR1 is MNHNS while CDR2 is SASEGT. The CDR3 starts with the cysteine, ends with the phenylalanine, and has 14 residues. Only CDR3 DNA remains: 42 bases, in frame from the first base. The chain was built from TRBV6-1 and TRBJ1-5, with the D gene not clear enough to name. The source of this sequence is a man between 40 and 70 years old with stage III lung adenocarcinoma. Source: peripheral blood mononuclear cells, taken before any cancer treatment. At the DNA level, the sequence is TGTGGTTCCGGAGGGATCTATAGCAATCAGCCCCAGCATTTT. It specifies CGSGGIYSNQPQHF.